The T cell receptor beta chain under discussion was sequenced for a study of human T cells and chemical hapten exposure. Study summary: The study lasted roughly 26 weeks, and patients were dosed weekly with diphenylcyclopropenone on the scalp throughout. Mainly, slight library volume differences in the pool made TCR yields vary.

TCRdb re-derived calls from the RACE reads in MiXCR, one entry per CDR3 protein. The sample records around 130,000 distinct CDR3 sequences, about 10% being singletons. Findings and limits, study-wide: Donors had alopecia, so their immune response may differ from healthy people's. Expanded TCRs grouped into significantly more large CDR3 similarity clusters than controls produced.

Time point here: patch test 2, 6 weeks after DPC sensitization. Treatment defined: therapeutic diphenylcyclopropenone sensitization with weekly scalp DPC. About this clonotype itself: Its antigen is unknown.

V was clipped by 4 bases and J by 4 bases; unmatched bases: 4. The germline V gene has CDR1 SGHRS and CDR2 YFSETQ. The CDR3 sequence is 16 residues long. This TCR was sampled from a woman aged 45-65 years with alopecia areata. Some clones in this sample may be carry-over from other donors' samples. Sequenced here: whole blood, sampled in connection with sensitization to the hapten diphenylcyclopropenone (DPC). V usage is TRBV5-1 and J usage is TRBJ2-3, with 15 nucleotides matching TRBD2. The CDR3 loop is CASSPGLAGGSDTQYF. CDR3 in DNA: TGCGCCAGCAGCCCCGGACTAGCGGGAGGGTCAGATACGCAGTATTTT. The full variable domain, in which reference TRBV5-1 and TRBJ2-3 provide the parts outside the CDR3, is KAGVTQTPRYLIKTRGQQVTLSCSPISGHRSVSWYQQTPGQGLQFLFEYFSETQRNKGNFPGRFSGRQFSNSRSEMNVSTLELGDSALYLCASSPGLAGGSDTQYFGPGTRLTVL.